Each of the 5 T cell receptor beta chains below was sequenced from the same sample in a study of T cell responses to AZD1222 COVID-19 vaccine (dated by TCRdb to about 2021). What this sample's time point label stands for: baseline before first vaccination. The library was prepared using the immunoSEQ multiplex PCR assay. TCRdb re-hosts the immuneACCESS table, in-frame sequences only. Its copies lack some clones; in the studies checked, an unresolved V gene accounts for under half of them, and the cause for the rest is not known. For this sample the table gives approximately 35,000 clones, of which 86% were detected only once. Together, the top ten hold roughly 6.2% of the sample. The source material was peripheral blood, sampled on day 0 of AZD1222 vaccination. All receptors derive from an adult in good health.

Written as DNA, the CDR3 is TGTGCCAGCAGGGAAAATGAAAAACTGTTTTTT. It yields the protein CASRENEKLFF. The chain joins TRBV28 to TRBJ1-4; D remains ambiguous. The germline gives CDR1 MDHEN, CDR2 SYDVKM. The CDR3 loop spans 11 amino acids. V was cut by 6 bases and J by 5 bases, with 4 bases left in between.

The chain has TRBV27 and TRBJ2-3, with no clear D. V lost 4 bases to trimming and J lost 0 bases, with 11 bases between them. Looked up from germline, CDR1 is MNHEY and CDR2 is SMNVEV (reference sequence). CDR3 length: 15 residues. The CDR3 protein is CASSSLGLSTDTQYF. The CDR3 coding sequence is TGTGCCAGCAGTTCACTTGGGCTTAGCACAGATACGCAGTATTTT.

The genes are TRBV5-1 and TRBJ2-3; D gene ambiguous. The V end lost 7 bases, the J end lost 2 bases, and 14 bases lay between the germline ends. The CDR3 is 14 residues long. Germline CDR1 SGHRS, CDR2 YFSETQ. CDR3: CASAPGQATDTQYF. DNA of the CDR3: TGCGCCAGCGCCCCGGGTCAGGCCACAGATACGCAGTATTTT.

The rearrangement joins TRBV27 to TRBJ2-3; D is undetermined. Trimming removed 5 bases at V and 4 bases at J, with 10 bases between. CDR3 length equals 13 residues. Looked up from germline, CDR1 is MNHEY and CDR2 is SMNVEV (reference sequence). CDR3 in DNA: TGTGCCAGCAGTCCCCCCTGGGCAGATACGCAGTATTTT. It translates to CASSPPWADTQYF.

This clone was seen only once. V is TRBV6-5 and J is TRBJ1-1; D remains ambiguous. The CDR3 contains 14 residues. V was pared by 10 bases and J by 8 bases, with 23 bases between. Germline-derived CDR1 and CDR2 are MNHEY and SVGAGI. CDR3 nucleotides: TGTGCCACTCGAATAACCTGGGCGAAAATCGAAGCTTTCTTT. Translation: CATRITWAKIEAFF.